This TCR beta chain was recorded in a study of T cell repertoires in cytomegalovirus infection. Across the whole study: In public TCR beta signatures, there were indications of both CMV infection and matching HLA type.

Details on this clonotype: Its antigen is as yet unknown.

Study-level findings and limits: Clonotype analysis showed dominance of the ex vivo response by HLA-C-restricted CMV-specific TCR beta clonotypes.

TCRdb passed the reads through MiXCR, listing each CDR3 protein once. This sample has about 740,000 distinct CDR3 sequences, with roughly 36% found just once. This CDR3 has 14 residues. CDR1 is LNHDA and CDR2 is SQIVND in the germline V gene (reference sequence). V lost 7 bases, J lost 3 bases, and 15 bases lay in between. The TCR originated in a human donor in good health (CMV status not recorded). Some clones in this sample may be carry-over from other donors' samples. The chain recombines TRBV19 with TRBJ2-5; D is unclear. Specimen: PBMCs. In DNA, the CDR3 is TGTGCCAGTAAAGCCCAGGTTCGCGAAGAGACCCAGTACTTC. Protein sequence: CASKAQVREETQYF. Looking up the rest from reference TRBV19 and TRBJ2-5 gives the full variable domain: DGGITQSPKYLFRKEGQNVTLSCEQNLNHDAMYWYRQDPGQGLRLIYYSQIVNDFQKGDIAEGYSVSREKKESFPLTVTSAQKNPTAFYLCASKAQVREETQYFGPGTRLLVL.